This is a list of T cell receptor beta chains from one sample in a study of T cell changes during pregnancy in multiple sclerosis. Profiled with immunoSEQ multiplex PCR; TCRdb holds only in-frame clones, not every one. The sample has approximately 30,000 clones; around nine tenths are singletons. The source was CD8+ T cells from peripheral blood mononuclear cells, collected in the first trimester of pregnancy. All receptors derive from a female donor with multiple sclerosis, enrolled in a pregnancy study. Each CDR3 is given with its conserved first and last residue.

cdr3_length j_call v_call cdr3_aa
15 TRBJ2-1 TRBV6-4 CASSDGTSGIDEQFF
15 TRBJ2-1 TRBV5-6 CASSLDLAGGNEQFF
14 TRBJ1-1 TRBV19 CASRRQGFNTEAFF
15 TRBJ2-7 TRBV2 CAASEWGEGLSEQYF
13 TRBJ1-5 TRBV30 CAWKGQGVQPQHF
13 TRBJ2-7 TRBV19 CASSSSPGNEQYF
14 TRBJ1-1 TRBV6-6 CASSAQGWWTEAFF
12 TRBJ2-7 TRBV2 CASKAGTVEQYF
14 TRBJ2-7 TRBV9 CASSVGRAGYEQYF
16 TRBJ2-1 TRBV5-1 CASSLVDTGPYNEQFF
15 TRBJ2-1 TRBV6-4 CASSEGDSSYNEQFF
17 TRBJ2-5 TRBV19 CASSMFLVGGPGETQYF
14 TRBJ2-3 TRBV27 CASSPSGRVDTQYF
11 TRBJ2-7 TRBV2 CASSEYYEQYF
13 TRBJ2-7 TRBV5-6 CASSLSSGYEQYF
15 TRBJ2-1 TRBV6-4 CASNAGTGEVNEQFF
15 TRBJ2-7 TRBV27 CASSLSGQGTNEQYF
11 TRBJ1-4 TRBV28 CASSLSGGYFF
17 TRBJ2-1 TRBV27 CASSVLAGLAGTHEQFF
15 TRBJ2-1 TRBV7-9 CASSLELGTVDEQFF
15 TRBJ2-6 TRBV4-1 CASSQLTSGANVLTF
18 TRBJ2-1 TRBV11-1 CASSRIKPGQGYYNEQFF
13 TRBJ2-5 TRBV7-7 CASSLIGVETQYF
13 TRBJ2-7 TRBV5-6 CASSWTSSYEQYF
14 TRBJ1-1 TRBV11-2 CASSARNLAAEAFF
17 TRBJ2-5 TRBV27 CASSLKQGGTLQETQYF
15 TRBJ2-7 TRBV5-4 CASSALLAGDHEQYF
17 TRBJ2-1 TRBV27 CASSPILGHLSYNEQFF
15 TRBJ2-1 TRBV6-5 CASSPSSGSYNEQFF
19 TRBJ1-4 TRBV4-3 CASSQEGVASEAKNEKLFF
12 TRBJ1-2 TRBV30 CASQGADYGYTF
14 TRBJ2-1 TRBV19 CASSIRGAYNEQFF
15 TRBJ2-2 TRBV28 CASRKPSGIPGELFF
15 TRBJ2-1 TRBV6-4 CASSATSGSFDEQFF
16 TRBJ1-1 TRBV9 CASSVGRVTGVTEAFF
18 TRBJ1-1 TRBV19 CASSIRRDRGLMNTEAFF
15 TRBJ2-7 TRBV9 CASSPRQGVFYEQYF
14 TRBJ2-1 TRBV11-2 CASSSRDIVNEQFF
16 TRBJ2-7 TRBV7-2 CASSGLRDFPLSEQYF
16 TRBJ2-5 TRBV19 CASSNYRDLRSETQYF
16 TRBJ2-2 TRBV6-4 CASSDKVTGDTGELFF
16 TRBJ2-1 TRBV7-2 CASSPRLAGNYNEQFF
15 TRBJ1-1 TRBV11-1 CASSQGGVRGTEAFF
14 TRBJ2-2 TRBV7-3 CASSPQTGDGELFF
14 TRBJ2-1 TRBV27 CASSRAGGRNEQFF
15 TRBJ1-4 TRBV12-5 CASGLQGIANEKLFF
14 TRBJ1-3 TRBV29-1 CSVEEWGPGNTIYF
12 TRBJ1-1 TRBV5-5 CASSLSQDEAFF
13 TRBJ2-7 TRBV27 CASSAGLFYEQYF
16 TRBJ2-2 TRBV6-6 CASSYSRGRIAGELFF
15 TRBJ2-7 TRBV10-1 CASSESGPLGYEQYF
13 TRBJ2-7 TRBV5-1 CASSLDRTYEQYF
16 TRBJ2-7 TRBV14 CASSQDNRRIPCEQYF
11 TRBJ1-2 TRBV19 CASNGVPGYTF
15 TRBJ2-3 TRBV6-6 CASTHGRPYTDTQYF